What follows describes a single T cell receptor (beta chain). Its antigen has not been determined. No qualities accompany the bases; no much larger clone lies one base away. CDR1 and CDR2, looked up from the germline V gene, are SGHRS and YFSETQ. V is shortened by 0 bases, J by 1 base, and the region joining them spans 4 bases. The CDR3 runs 13 amino acids, cysteine and phenylalanine included. Here the CDR3 DNA is all that survives: 39 bases in frame from base 1. The first patient joined ICON in the first half of 2016, and enrollment wrapped up when the last patient was enrolled in late 2018. A subcohort of 76 patients provided fresh tumor and matched uninvolved tissue for in-depth immune analyses, with TCR sequencing among those analyses. DNA isolated from bulk tissue, without cell sorting, was used for TCR sequencing. This specimen comes from a study of tumor-infiltrating lymphocytes in localized non-small cell lung cancer (dated by TCRdb to 2020 to 2022). Notes on the research overall: Several histologies were represented in the cohort, which also included both smokers and never-smokers as well as patients whose samples were collected after neoadjuvant chemotherapy. From each patient came resected tumor tissue plus uninvolved lung tissue from that same patient, and the uninvolved lung tissue was described as non-adjacent to the tumor. The same patients underwent several integrated assays, with TCR sequencing performed together with flow cytometry, multiplex immunofluorescence, RNA-seq, exome sequencing and proteomics. In total, the ICON cohort was made up of around 140 surgical patients who had localized non-small cell lung cancer and whose tumors were resected. The paired tumor versus uninvolved lung comparison of immunoSEQ T-cell fraction included a few dozen patients.

Overall results and qualifications from the work: Since assay coverage differed from patient to patient depending on how much tissue was available, TCR sequencing was done for only a subset of the cohort. No association of tumor T-cell fraction from TCR sequencing with recurrence-free survival was found (p = 0.61). Consistent with immunofluorescence CD3 counts, TCRbeta sequencing supported greater T cell infiltration in tumors than in uninvolved lung tissue. Because different assays used different pieces of the same tissue, technical variation could not be distinguished from intratumor heterogeneity. The TCR-derived T-cell fraction showed no difference between the flow cytometry-defined immunotypes IM1 (good prognosis) and IM2 (poor prognosis).

The T-cell fraction in tumor and uninvolved lung tissue was obtained from TCR sequencing using the immunoSEQ assay. The published analysis was carried out like this. To analyze survival, patients were divided into a high T-cell fraction group (upper tertile) and a low T-cell fraction group (lower two tertiles), and the two groups were compared using a log-rank test. Paired tumor versus uninvolved lung differences in T-cell fraction were tested with a signed-rank test. TCRdb mirrors the immuneACCESS table, restricted to in-frame sequences. Some clones are absent from its copies; in checked studies, under half trace to an unresolved V gene, and the reason for the others is unknown. The D gene and trimming were derived from the DNA, and the V and J assignments and clone size from that table. In this sample the table shows approximately 17,000 clones, around 72% of which occur a single time. Together, the top ten hold 4% to 5% of the sample.

The sequence came from a human donor with non-small cell lung cancer. The chain employs TRBV5-1 and TRBJ1-1; the D gene assignment is ambiguous. Sequenced sample: lung tumor tissue. The encoded CDR3 is CASSLGTNTEAFF. The DNA sequence reads TGCGCCAGCAGCTTGGGGACGAACACTGAAGCTTTCTTT.